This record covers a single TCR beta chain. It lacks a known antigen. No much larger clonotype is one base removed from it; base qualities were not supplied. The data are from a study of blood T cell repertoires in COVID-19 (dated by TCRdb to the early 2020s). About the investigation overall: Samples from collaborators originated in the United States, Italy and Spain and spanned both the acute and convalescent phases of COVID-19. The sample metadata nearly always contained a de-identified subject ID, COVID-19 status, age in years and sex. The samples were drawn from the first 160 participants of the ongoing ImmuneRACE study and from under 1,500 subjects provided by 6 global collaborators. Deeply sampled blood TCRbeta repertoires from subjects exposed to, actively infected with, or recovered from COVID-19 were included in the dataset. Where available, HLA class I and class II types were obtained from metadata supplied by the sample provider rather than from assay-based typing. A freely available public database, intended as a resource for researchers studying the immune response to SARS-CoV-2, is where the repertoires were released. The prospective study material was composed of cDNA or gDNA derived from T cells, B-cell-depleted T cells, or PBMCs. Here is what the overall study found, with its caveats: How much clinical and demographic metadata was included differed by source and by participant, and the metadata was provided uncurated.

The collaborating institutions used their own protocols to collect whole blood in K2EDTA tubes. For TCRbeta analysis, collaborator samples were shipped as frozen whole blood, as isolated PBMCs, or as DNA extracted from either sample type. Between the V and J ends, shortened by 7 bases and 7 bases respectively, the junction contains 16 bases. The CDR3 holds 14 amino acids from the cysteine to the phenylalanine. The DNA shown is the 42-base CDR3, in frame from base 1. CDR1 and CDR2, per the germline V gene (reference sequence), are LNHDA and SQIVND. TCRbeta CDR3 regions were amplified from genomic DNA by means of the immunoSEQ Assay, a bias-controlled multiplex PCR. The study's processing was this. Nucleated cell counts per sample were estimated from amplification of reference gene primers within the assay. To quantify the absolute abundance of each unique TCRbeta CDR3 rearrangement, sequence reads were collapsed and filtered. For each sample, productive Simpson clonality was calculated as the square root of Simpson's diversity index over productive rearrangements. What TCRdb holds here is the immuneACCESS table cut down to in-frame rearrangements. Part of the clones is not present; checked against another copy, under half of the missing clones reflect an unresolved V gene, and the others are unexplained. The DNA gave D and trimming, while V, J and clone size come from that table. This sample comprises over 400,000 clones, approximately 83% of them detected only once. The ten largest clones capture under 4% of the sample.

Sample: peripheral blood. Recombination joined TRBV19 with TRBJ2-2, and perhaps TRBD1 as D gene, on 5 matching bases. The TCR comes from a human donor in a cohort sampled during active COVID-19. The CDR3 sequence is CASNFGAMGGELFF. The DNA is TGTGCCAGTAATTTTGGGGCGATGGGCGGGGAGCTGTTTTTT.